The present TCR beta chain was sequenced within a study of blood T cell repertoires in COVID-19. Generated by immunoSEQ multiplex PCR, the TCRdb table keeps only in-frame clones and is missing some. The sample consists of about 220,000 clones, 85% to 90% of them appearing once. The sequence came from a woman aged 18-29 years in a cohort exposed to, infected with or recovered from COVID-19 (not recorded which). Specimen: PBMCs or T cells enriched from blood (not recorded which).

The CDR3 here is CASSQKAWTRGRYEQYF. As DNA, the CDR3 is TGTGCCAGCAGTCAAAAGGCATGGACAAGGGGAAGGTACGAGCAGTACTTC. The chain employs TRBV28 and TRBJ2-7; D perhaps matches TRBD1 (5 bases). Germline CDR1 MDHEN, CDR2 SYDVKM. The CDR3 contains 17 residues. V was cut by 5 bases and J by 4 bases, with 24 bases left in between. Full variable domain (remainder filled in from reference TRBV28 and TRBJ2-7): DVKVTQSSRYLVKRTGEKVFLECVQDMDHENMFWYRQDPGLGLRLIYFSYDVKMKEKGDIPEGYSVSREKKERFSLILESASTNQTSMYLCASSQKAWTRGRYEQYFGPGTRLTVT.